This entry lists 22 T cell receptor beta chains sequenced from one sample in a study of cytomegalovirus exposure and HLA in healthy donors. Primers: 60 Vbeta forward and 13 Jbeta reverse. This table comes from immunoSEQ multiplex PCR, and its TCRdb copy is limited to in-frame clones, with some not included. Of about 180,000 clones in the sample, 76% were seen once. Sequencing was done on a sample of PBMCs. Receptors originate from a man aged 18 to 29 in good health and CMV-seronegative.

This clone was observed a handful of times. Here the CDR3 reads CASSPTVGRSVGGFNTYGYTF. The CDR3 DNA reads TGTGCCAGCAGCCCAACAGTTGGGAGATCCGTGGGCGGGTTTAACACCTATGGCTACACCTTC. The V and J genes are TRBV4-2 and TRBJ1-2; D remains ambiguous. This CDR3 comprises 21 residues. Germline V gives CDR1 LGHNA, CDR2 YNFKEQ. The germline V and J ends were trimmed by 4 bases and 4 bases, with 34 bases remaining between them.

The gene calls are TRBV29-1 and TRBJ2-5, with 7 bases aligning to TRBD1. With the DNA end fitting TRBJ2-7 better, the J assignment may be wrong. Germline values: CDR1 SQVTM, CDR2 ANQGSEA. This CDR3 is built from 13 residues. CDR3 nucleotides: TGCAGCGTAGCCGACAGGGTTAGAGCCGAGCAGTACTTC. Translating it yields CSVADRVRAEQYF.

The chain joins TRBV5-1 to TRBJ1-1; a weak D match, TRBD1 (5 bases). The CDR3 is made up of 13 amino acids. V was trimmed by 4 bases and J by 11 bases, leaving 18 bases between them. Germline V gene lookup returns CDR1 SGHRS and CDR2 YFSETQ. The CDR3 DNA is TGCGCCAGCAGCCTCGCGGGGGAGGTAGAGGCTTTCTTT. Translation gives CASSLAGEVEAFF. Using reference TRBV5-1 and TRBJ1-1 for the parts outside the CDR3, the full variable domain is KAGVTQTPRYLIKTRGQQVTLSCSPISGHRSVSWYQQTPGQGLQFLFEYFSETQRNKGNFPGRFSGRQFSNSRSEMNVSTLELGDSALYLCASSLAGEVEAFFGQGTRLTVV.

The chain is built from TRBV7-2 and TRBJ2-1; 10 bases agree with TRBD2. Germline CDR1 is SGHTA and CDR2 is FQGNSA. CDR3 length: 15 residues. Losses at the gene ends were 4 bases for V and 5 bases for J; bases not matched to a gene: 5. The CDR3: CASSSSGGGNNEQFF. CDR3 coding DNA: TGTGCCAGCAGCTCGAGCGGGGGGGGTAACAATGAGCAGTTCTTC.

This clone was seen once. The gene calls are TRBV7-9 and TRBJ1-2; D remains ambiguous. The CDR3 spans 15 residues. The V end was cut by 4 bases, the J end by 14 bases, with 26 bases between. Per the germline V gene, CDR1 is SEHNR and CDR2 is FQNEAQ (reference sequence). CDR3 sequence: CASSSPDSREPHRTF. Here the CDR3 DNA reads TGTGCCAGCAGCTCACCGGATAGCCGGGAGCCCCATAGAACCTTC.

CDR3 loop: CASSLALGAGTEAFF. In DNA, the CDR3 is TGTGCCAGCAGCTTGGCCCTGGGGGCTGGCACTGAAGCTTTCTTT. The V call is TRBV5-5, the J call TRBJ1-1; maybe TRBD1 (6 bases). Deletions cut 0 bases from V and 4 bases from J, with 13 bases between. Germline loops: CDR1 SGHKS, CDR2 YYEKEE (reference sequence). The length of the CDR3 is 15 residues.

This sequence joins TRBV11-2 and TRBJ1-2; 8 nucleotides agree with TRBD1. This CDR3 region has 15 residues. The junction had 8 bases not matched to a gene; V was cut back by 5 bases and J by 3 bases. Germline loops: CDR1 SGHAT, CDR2 FQNNGV. CDR3 nucleotide sequence: TGTGCCAGCAGCCGGGGCGTGGGACAGGACTATGGCTACACCTTC. This encodes CASSRGVGQDYGYTF.

The chain uses TRBV10-1 and TRBJ2-6; TRBD1 agrees at 8 bases. Germline V gives CDR1 WNHNN, CDR2 SYGVQD (reference sequence). V trimming: 0 bases; J trimming: 0 bases; junction bases outside the gene matches: 7. This CDR3 is 19 amino acids long. The CDR3 loop is CASSESGRQGSSGANVLTF. The DNA of the CDR3 is TGCGCCAGCAGTGAGTCAGGGAGACAGGGGAGCTCTGGGGCCAACGTCCTGACTTTC.

The V gene is TRBV19, the J gene TRBJ2-5; 12 bases agree with TRBD2. CDR3 length: 19 amino acids. Losses at the gene ends were 3 bases for V and 7 bases for J; bases not matched to a gene: 18. Per the germline V gene, CDR1 is LNHDA and CDR2 is SQIVND (reference sequence). CDR3 nucleotides: TGTGCCAGTAGTATTATGACTAGCGGGGGAGTTATGGAGTATCGGACCCAGTACTTC. Its protein product is CASSIMTSGGVMEYRTQYF.

The V gene is TRBV9, the J gene TRBJ2-1; maybe TRBD2 (6 bases). V lost 2 bases to trimming and J lost 3 bases, with 12 bases between them. Per the germline V gene, CDR1 is SGDLS and CDR2 is YYNGEE. CDR3 length: 15 amino acids. CDR3 sequence (DNA): TGTGCCAGCAGCGTCTATCCGGGGGTCTACAATGAGCAGTTCTTC. It codes for CASSVYPGVYNEQFF. The full variable domain, in which reference TRBV9 and TRBJ2-1 provide the parts outside the CDR3, is DSGVTQTPKHLITATGQRVTLRCSPRSGDLSVYWYQQSLDQGLQFLIQYYNGEERAKGNILERFSAQQFPDLHSELNLSSLELGDSALYFCASSVYPGVYNEQFFGPGTRLTVL.

The chain couples TRBV7-2 to TRBJ2-3, with 7 bases fitting TRBD1. Germline trimming cut 4 bases from V and 1 base from J; bases unmatched to any gene: 14. CDR3 length: 18 amino acids. CDR1 is SGHTA, CDR2 FQGNSA, per germline. CDR3: CASSSEGAQRLGTDTQYF. The DNA for the CDR3 is TGTGCCAGCAGCTCAGAGGGGGCTCAAAGGTTGGGCACAGATACGCAGTATTTT. The full variable domain, completed using reference TRBV7-2 and TRBJ2-3, is GAGVSQSPSNKVTEKGKDVELRCDPISGHTALYWYRQSLGQGLEFLIYFQGNSAPDKSGLPSDRFSAERTGGSVSTLTIQRTQQEDSAVYLCASSSEGAQRLGTDTQYFGPGTRLTVL.

This chain's CDR3 is CASSAGRGNQPQHF. As DNA, the CDR3 is TGTGCCAGCAGTGCCGGGAGGGGCAATCAGCCCCAGCATTTT. The chain has TRBV6-1 and TRBJ1-5; D remains ambiguous. Germline CDR1 is MNHNS and CDR2 is SASEGT. This CDR3 has 14 residues. Trimming stripped 4 bases from V and 2 bases from J, with 9 bases between.

The chain has TRBV5-4 and TRBJ1-4; D possibly corresponds to TRBD1 (5 bases). This CDR3 spans 15 amino acids. V was clipped by 4 bases and J by 5 bases, with 15 bases between them. The germline CDR1 and CDR2 sequences are SGHNT and YYREEE (reference sequence). For the CDR3, the DNA is TGTGCCAGCAGCCCGTGGGGCAGCTTGAATGAAAAACTGTTTTTT. Translating gives CASSPWGSLNEKLFF.

This clone was detected once. The rearrangement joins TRBV7-9 to TRBJ2-4; 8 nucleotides agree with TRBD1. The CDR3 totals 13 residues. V lost 6 bases to trimming and J lost 8 bases; unmatched junction nucleotides: 6. From germline, CDR1 is SEHNR and CDR2 FQNEAQ (reference sequence). The CDR3 spells CASSFQGADIQYF. The CDR3 DNA reads as TGTGCCAGCAGTTTCCAGGGGGCCGACATTCAGTACTTC.

In nucleotides, the CDR3 is TGTGCCAGCAGTTTAGAGAGGCGGCGGGACACTGAAGCTTTCTTT. Encoded protein: CASSLERRRDTEAFF. The rearrangement uses TRBV28 and TRBJ1-1; D is undetermined. The CDR3 length is 15 residues. V was shortened by 2 bases and J by 3 bases, with 13 bases between the two germline ends. Germline assignment: CDR1 MDHEN and CDR2 SYDVKM. The full variable domain, completed using reference TRBV28 and TRBJ1-1, is DVKVTQSSRYLVKRTGEKVFLECVQDMDHENMFWYRQDPGLGLRLIYFSYDVKMKEKGDIPEGYSVSREKKERFSLILESASTNQTSMYLCASSLERRRDTEAFFGQGTRLTVV.

This chain connects TRBV6-6 to TRBJ1-1; no reliable D call. The CDR3 extends over 11 amino acids. Germline V gene sequence: CDR1 MNHNY, CDR2 SVGAGI (reference sequence). V lost 3 bases and J lost 6, with 5 bases in between. The DNA of the CDR3 is TGTGCCAGCAGTTATCAGGCTGAAGCTTTCTTT. Its protein is CASSYQAEAFF.

The sample holds a few counts of this clone. This chain connects TRBV5-8 to TRBJ2-1; 11 nucleotides match TRBD2. This CDR3 has 14 residues. V gave up 3 bases and J gave up 9 bases; unmatched junction bases: 5. Germline V gives CDR1 SGHTS, CDR2 YDEGEE. The CDR3 DNA reads as TGTGCCAGCAGCTCCTTAGCGGGAGGGCGTGAGCAGTTCTTC. This encodes CASSSLAGGREQFF.

This clone is a singleton in its sample. V gene TRBV28 combines with J gene TRBJ2-7, with TRBD2 as a possible D gene (5 bases). The CDR3 is 11 amino acids. Trimming pared 2 bases from V and 7 bases from J, leaving 6 bases between. Germline V gene sequence: CDR1 MDHEN, CDR2 SYDVKM. The CDR3 reads CASSLTREQYF. CDR3 nucleotides: TGTGCCAGCAGTTTAACTAGAGAGCAGTACTTC.

V and J are TRBV7-9 and TRBJ2-2, with 8 nucleotides matching TRBD1. Unmatched junction bases numbered 1, after V lost 4 bases and J lost 6 bases. The CDR3 runs to 13 residues. Per germline, CDR1 SEHNR and CDR2 FQNEAQ (reference sequence). In DNA, the CDR3 is TGTGCCAGCAGCTCGACAGGGGCCGGGGAGCTGTTTTTT. This sequence encodes CASSSTGAGELFF. The variable domain in full, completed from reference TRBV7-9 and TRBJ2-2, reads DTGVSQNPRHKITKRGQNVTFRCDPISEHNRLYWYRQTLGQGPEFLTYFQNEAQLEKSRLLSDRFSAERPKGSFSTLEIQRTEQGDSAMYLCASSSTGAGELFFGEGSRLTVL.

V gene TRBV18 combines with J gene TRBJ2-3, with D unresolved. The CDR3 covers 14 residues. V was pared by 3 bases and J by 0 bases, with 7 bases between. CDR1 and CDR2 (germline): KGHSH, LQKENI. CDR3 in amino acids: CASSPPSSTDTQYF. CDR3 DNA: TGTGCCAGCTCACCTCCTTCTAGCACAGATACGCAGTATTTT.

The chain couples TRBV6-5 to TRBJ2-1; D may be TRBD1 (6 bases). This CDR3 is 12 amino acids long. Trimming pared 5 bases from V and 9 bases from J, leaving 11 bases between. The germline gives CDR1 MNHEY, CDR2 SVGAGI. CDR3: CASSPQGREQFF. The CDR3 nucleotides are TGTGCCAGCAGTCCACAGGGACGTGAGCAGTTCTTC.

The chain has TRBV5-1 and TRBJ2-5; tentatively, D is TRBD2 (5 bases). Germline V gene sequence: CDR1 SGHRS, CDR2 YFSETQ. The CDR3 runs to 13 residues. Trimming left V 0 bases short and J 7 bases short, with 10 bases between. The CDR3 loop reads CASSLETRGTQYF. The CDR3 bases are TGCGCCAGCAGCTTGGAGACACGGGGGACCCAGTACTTC.